These 22 T cell receptor beta chains originate from one sample sequenced in a study of identical twins. TCRdb reanalysed the 5' RACE reads using MiXCR and keeps one entry per CDR3 protein. The sample records hundreds of thousands of distinct CDR3 sequences, 10% to 15% being singletons. These data were also reused for a study on yellow fever vaccine responses in identical twins.

Material: PBMCs. Every receptor here comes from a woman younger than 30 in good health.

This chain links TRBV29-1 with TRBJ1-1; 10 nucleotides align to TRBD1. This CDR3 region has 14 residues. The germline gives CDR1 SQVTM, CDR2 ANQGSEA. V gave up 1 base and J gave up 5 bases; unmatched junction bases: 4. The CDR3 DNA follows: TGCAGCGTTGAAGGACAGGGGGCGAGTACTGAAGCTTTCTTT. Protein product: CSVEGQGASTEAFF.

This clonotype occurred many times. The chain has TRBV2 and TRBJ2-7, with D possibly matching TRBD2 (5 bases). Trimming took 9 bases from V and 7 from J, leaving 13 bases between them. In germline, CDR1 is SNHLY, CDR2 FYNNEI. The CDR3 contains 11 residues. The DNA for the CDR3 is TGTGCCAGTTTGAGGGCCGGGGAGCAGTACTTC. Its translation: CASLRAGEQYF. Supplemented by reference TRBV2 and TRBJ2-7, the full variable domain reads EPEVTQTPSHQVTQMGQEVILRCVPISNHLYFYWYRQILGQKVEFLVSFYNNEISEKSEIFDDQFSVERPDGSNFTLKIRSTKLEDSAMYFCASLRAGEQYFGPGTRLTVT.

The CDR3 loop reads CASSHPTGTGTSGYNEQFF. The DNA for the CDR3 is TGTGCCAGCAGCCATCCTACAGGGACCGGGACTAGCGGCTACAATGAGCAGTTCTTC. The chain combines TRBV3-1 with TRBJ2-1, with 11 bases fitting TRBD2. The ends lost 3 bases at V and 3 bases at J; junction bases unmatched: 13. CDR1 and CDR2 (germline): LGHDT, YNNKEL (reference sequence). The CDR3 has 19 amino acids.

V gene TRBV7-6 combines with J gene TRBJ2-1, with 11 bases fitting TRBD2. The germline V gene has CDR1 SGHVS and CDR2 FNYEAQ. The trim removed 10 bases at V and 7 bases at J, leaving 6 bases unmatched. This CDR3 has 13 residues. CDR3 in amino acids: CATGLADQNEQFF. CDR3 bases: TGTGCCACGGGACTAGCGGATCAGAATGAGCAGTTCTTC. The variable domain in full, with the rest retrieved from reference TRBV7-6 and TRBJ2-1, is GAGVSQSPRYKVTKRGQDVALRCDPISGHVSLYWYRQALGQGPEFLTYFNYEAQQDKSGLPNDRFSAERPEGSISTLTIQRTEQRDSAMYRCATGLADQNEQFFGPGTRLTVL.

The chain uses TRBV20-1 and TRBJ2-3; 12 bases line up with TRBD2. Germline assignment: CDR1 DFQATT and CDR2 SNEGSKA (reference sequence). This CDR3 is 15 amino acids long. After removal of 6 bases from V and 2 bases from J, the junction contained 6 bases not matched to a gene. This CDR3 is CSAHTSGGFTDTQYF. DNA of the CDR3: TGCAGTGCGCACACTAGCGGGGGGTTCACAGATACGCAGTATTTT.

The CDR3: CASSFLWTSGENTDTQYF. The CDR3 DNA is TGTGCCAGCAGCTTCCTCTGGACTAGCGGAGAGAACACAGATACGCAGTATTTT. The chain recombines TRBV11-1 with TRBJ2-3; 10 bases map to TRBD2. The CDR3 spans 18 residues. V trimming: 3 bases; J trimming: 2 bases; junction bases outside the gene matches: 11. In germline, CDR1 is SGHAT, CDR2 FQDESV (reference sequence).

This clonotype was detected only a few times. The chain employs TRBV20-1 and TRBJ1-5, with TRBD1 identical over 7 bases. The CDR3 loop spans 15 amino acids. Germline V gene data show CDR1 as DFQATT and CDR2 as SNEGSKA (reference sequence). Trimming at V came to 6 bases and at J to 1 base, leaving 9 bases not matched to a gene. In DNA, the CDR3 is TGCAGTGCGATGGAACAGGGGATGAGCAATCAGCCCCAGCATTTT. It translates to CSAMEQGMSNQPQHF.

A few counts support this clonotype. The genes are TRBV9 and TRBJ2-1, with no clear D. V lost 2 bases, J lost 4 bases, and 19 bases lay in between. Germline V gene lookup returns CDR1 SGDLS and CDR2 YYNGEE. The CDR3 contains 17 residues. The CDR3 nucleotides are TGTGCCAGCAGCGTTGGCCTTACTAAACCCTTATACAATGAGCAGTTCTTC. This translates into CASSVGLTKPLYNEQFF. Based on the CDR3 plus reference TRBV9 and TRBJ2-1, the full variable domain is DSGVTQTPKHLITATGQRVTLRCSPRSGDLSVYWYQQSLDQGLQFLIQYYNGEERAKGNILERFSAQQFPDLHSELNLSSLELGDSALYFCASSVGLTKPLYNEQFFGPGTRLTVL.

This clonotype was counted a few times. The CDR3 nucleotides are TGTGCCAGCAGCTTCCTAGCGGGAGGAGTCTACGAGCAGTACTTC. As protein: CASSFLAGGVYEQYF. The chain recombines TRBV7-2 with TRBJ2-7, with 11 bases fitting TRBD2. The CDR3 is 15 residues long. The V gene's germline CDR1 is SGHTA and CDR2 FQGNSA. V lost 3 bases and J lost 3; bases outside the gene matches: 4.

J is TRBJ2-1 and V is TRBV6-1; 8 bases align to TRBD2. The V gene end was trimmed by 1 base and the J gene end by 2 bases; junction bases not matched to a gene: 4. The CDR3 contains 16 residues. Germline values: CDR1 MNHNS, CDR2 SASEGT. The CDR3 DNA follows: TGTGCCAGCAGTGAAGTTTACGGGAGGGCCTACAATGAGCAGTTCTTC. This codes for CASSEVYGRAYNEQFF.

The chain recombines TRBV5-5 with TRBJ2-1, with D uncertain. Germline CDR1 reads SGHKS; CDR2 reads YYEKEE (reference sequence). Deletions cut 4 bases from V and 6 bases from J, with 11 bases between. This CDR3 has 13 residues. The CDR3 DNA is TGTGCCAGCAGCAAGGCTCTACTCAATGAGCAGTTCTTC. It codes for CASSKALLNEQFF.

The V and J genes are TRBV5-1 and TRBJ1-2; no definite D call. The CDR3 totals 13 residues. CDR1 is SGHRS, CDR2 YFSETQ, per germline. Between the trimmed V and J ends, which lost 1 base and 3 bases, there was a span of 7 bases. CDR3 amino acids: CASSLQSDYGYTF. CDR3 DNA: TGCGCCAGCAGCTTGCAATCAGACTATGGCTACACCTTC.

The rearrangement links TRBV28 to TRBJ1-2; D call uncertain. This CDR3 has 11 amino acids. V was pared by 10 bases and J by 8 bases, with 14 bases between. The germline V gene has CDR1 MDHEN and CDR2 SYDVKM. CDR3 in DNA: TGTGCCACGGCCCGTCTTCGAGGCTACACCTTC. This gives the protein CATARLRGYTF.

V and J are TRBV10-3 and TRBJ2-7; the D is unclear. V gave up 0 bases and J gave up 7 bases, with 10 bases separating them. Germline-derived CDR1 and CDR2 are ENHRY and SYGVKD. This CDR3 has 13 amino acids. The CDR3 loop is CAISESAAGEQYV. The CDR3 DNA follows: TGTGCCATCAGTGAGTCGGCGGCCGGAGAGCAGTACGTC.

The chain couples TRBV25-1 to TRBJ2-5, with D possibly TRBD2 on 5 matching bases. The germline V gene has CDR1 MGHDK and CDR2 SYGVNS. The CDR3 is 14 residues long. V was trimmed by 6 bases and J by 4 bases, leaving 15 bases between them. CDR3 protein: CASSPGLAIETQYF. CDR3 coding DNA: TGTGCCAGCAGCCCCGGACTGGCTATAGAGACCCAGTACTTC.

This clonotype was seen a handful of times. CDR3 sequence reads: CASSEDAFVNTEAFF. The CDR3 nucleotides read TGTGCCAGCAGTGAAGACGCGTTTGTTAACACTGAAGCTTTCTTT. The rearrangement links TRBV25-1 to TRBJ1-1; D is undetermined. Trimming stripped 2 bases from V and 2 bases from J, with 12 bases between. Germline V gene sequence: CDR1 MGHDK, CDR2 SYGVNS. CDR3 length equals 15 residues.

The table lists this clonotype with a few counts. CDR3 DNA: TGTGCCAGCACCATCATCGGGACAGTCTCCTACAATGAGCAGTTCTTC. Protein: CASTIIGTVSYNEQFF. The chain is built from TRBV6-2 or TRBV6-3 and TRBJ2-1, with 7 bases identical to TRBD1. This CDR3 is 16 amino acids long. V trimming: 7 bases; J trimming: 0 bases; junction bases outside the gene matches: 9. Germline CDR1 MNHEY, CDR2 SVGEGT.

Only a few counts were recorded for this clonotype. The rearrangement links TRBV10-3 to TRBJ2-3; D remains unclear. There are 13 residues in the CDR3. The germline CDR1 and CDR2 sequences are ENHRY and SYGVKD. V was trimmed by 10 bases and J by 2 bases, leaving 13 bases between them. The CDR3 region is CATMDSLTDTQYF. The CDR3 DNA follows: TGTGCCACCATGGATTCTCTCACAGATACGCAGTATTTT.

This clonotype was counted a few times. The chain has TRBV6-5 and TRBJ2-7; D is unresolved. V lost 2 bases and J lost 5, with 13 bases in between. CDR3 length equals 14 residues. CDR1 and CDR2 (germline): MNHEY, SVGAGI. The CDR3 DNA reads as TGTGCCAGCAGTTACACTTACCCCGGCGACGAGCAGTACGTC. The encoded protein is CASSYTYPGDEQYV.

The chain's CDR3 is CASSPPGQGQGETQYF. The CDR3 DNA sequence: TGTGCCAGCTCACCGCCGGGACAGGGTCAGGGAGAGACCCAGTACTTC. The gene calls are TRBV18 and TRBJ2-5, with 9 positions matching TRBD1. This CDR3 is 16 amino acids long. Germline assignment: CDR1 KGHSH and CDR2 LQKENI. V gave up 3 bases and J gave up 4 bases; unmatched junction bases: 9.

The chain uses TRBV5-1 and TRBJ2-3; 13 bases map to TRBD2. CDR1 is SGHRS, CDR2 YFSETQ, per germline. The V segment lost 3 bases and the J segment 6 bases; nucleotides outside the gene matches: 4. CDR3 length: 15 residues. The CDR3 DNA follows: TGCGCCAGCAGCTCGGGACTAGCGGGATATGATACGCAGTATTTT. Its translation is CASSSGLAGYDTQYF.

Only a few counts were recorded for this clonotype. The chain couples TRBV20-1 to TRBJ2-3; 9 nucleotides match TRBD2. V lost 4 bases, J lost 15 bases, and 11 bases stayed unmatched. CDR1 DFQATT and CDR2 SNEGSKA come from the germline V gene (reference sequence). The CDR3 has 12 amino acids. CDR3 sequence (DNA): TGCAGTGCTACGGCGCCGGGACTAGCTTATTATTTT. This codes for CSATAPGLAYYF.